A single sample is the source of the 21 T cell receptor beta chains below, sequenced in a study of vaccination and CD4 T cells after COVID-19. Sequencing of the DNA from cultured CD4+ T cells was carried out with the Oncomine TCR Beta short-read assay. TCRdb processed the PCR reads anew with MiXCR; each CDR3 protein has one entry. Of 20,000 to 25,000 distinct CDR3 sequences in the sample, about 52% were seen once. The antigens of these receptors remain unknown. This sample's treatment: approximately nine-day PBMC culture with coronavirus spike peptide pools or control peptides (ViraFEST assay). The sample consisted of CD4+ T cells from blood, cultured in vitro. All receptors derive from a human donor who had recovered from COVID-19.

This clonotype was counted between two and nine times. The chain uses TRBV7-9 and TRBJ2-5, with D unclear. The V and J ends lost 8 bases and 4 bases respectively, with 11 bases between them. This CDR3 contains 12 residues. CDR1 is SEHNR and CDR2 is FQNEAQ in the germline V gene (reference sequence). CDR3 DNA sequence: TGTGCCAGCCAGGTCAGGAGAGAGACCCAGTACTTC. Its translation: CASQVRRETQYF.

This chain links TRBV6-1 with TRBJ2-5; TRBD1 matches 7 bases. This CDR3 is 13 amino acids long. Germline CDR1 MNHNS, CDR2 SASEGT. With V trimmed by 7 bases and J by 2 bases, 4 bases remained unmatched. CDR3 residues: CASNRDRQETQYF. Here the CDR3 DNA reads TGTGCCAGCAACCGGGACAGACAAGAGACCCAGTACTTC.

The CDR3 protein is CASIPLAGGGYEQYF. As DNA, the CDR3 is TGTGCCAGCATTCCGCTAGCGGGAGGTGGCTACGAGCAGTACTTC. The V call is TRBV6-1, the J call TRBJ2-7; TRBD2 aligns across 11 bases. The CDR3 contains 15 residues. V dropped 7 bases and J dropped 3; count of bases not matched to a gene: 8. The V gene's germline CDR1 is MNHNS and CDR2 SASEGT.

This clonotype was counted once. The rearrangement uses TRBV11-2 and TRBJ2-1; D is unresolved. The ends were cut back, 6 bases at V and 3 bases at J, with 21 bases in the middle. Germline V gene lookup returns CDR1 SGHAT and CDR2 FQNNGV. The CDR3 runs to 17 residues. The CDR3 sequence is CASRATMRKVVYNEQFF. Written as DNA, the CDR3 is TGTGCCAGCAGGGCTACAATGAGGAAAGTAGTCTACAATGAGCAGTTCTTC. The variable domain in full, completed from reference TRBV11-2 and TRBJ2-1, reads EAGVAQSPRYKIIEKRQSVAFWCNPISGHATLYWYQQILGQGPKLLIQFQNNGVVDDSQLPKDRFSAERLKGVDSTLKIQPAKLEDSAVYLCASRATMRKVVYNEQFFGPGTRLTVL.

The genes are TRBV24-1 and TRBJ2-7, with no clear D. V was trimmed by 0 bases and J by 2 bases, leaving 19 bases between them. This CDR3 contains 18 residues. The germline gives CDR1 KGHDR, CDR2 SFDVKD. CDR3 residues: CATSDLHPHKEEPYEQYF. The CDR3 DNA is TGTGCCACCAGTGATTTGCATCCGCACAAGGAAGAACCCTACGAGCAGTACTTC.

Here the CDR3 reads CASSLRHTDTQYF. The CDR3 DNA follows: TGTGCCAGCAGCCTCAGACACACAGATACGCAGTATTTT. The chain carries TRBV12-3 or TRBV12-4 and TRBJ2-3; D ambiguous. V was trimmed by 6 bases and J by 2 bases, leaving 9 bases between them. The CDR3 runs 13 residues.

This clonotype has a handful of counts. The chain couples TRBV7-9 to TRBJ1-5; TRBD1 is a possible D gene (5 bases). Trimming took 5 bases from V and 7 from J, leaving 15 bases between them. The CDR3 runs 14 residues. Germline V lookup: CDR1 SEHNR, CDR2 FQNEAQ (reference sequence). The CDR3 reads CASSANGGNQPQHF. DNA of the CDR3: TGTGCCAGCAGCGCAAATGGGGGGAACCAGCCCCAGCATTTT.

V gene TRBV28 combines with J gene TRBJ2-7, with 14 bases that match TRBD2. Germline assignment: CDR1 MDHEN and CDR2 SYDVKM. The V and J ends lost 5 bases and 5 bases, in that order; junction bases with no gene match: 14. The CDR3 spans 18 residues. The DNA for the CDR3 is TGTGCCAGCAGTCCCGCAGGACTAGCGGGAGGCCTGGGGGACGAGCAGTACTTC. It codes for CASSPAGLAGGLGDEQYF.

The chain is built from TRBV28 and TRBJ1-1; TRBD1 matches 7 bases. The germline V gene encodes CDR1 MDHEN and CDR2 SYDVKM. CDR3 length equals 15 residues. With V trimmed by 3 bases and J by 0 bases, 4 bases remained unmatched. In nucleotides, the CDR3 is TGTGCCAGCAGTTTCCCCGACAGGGTGAACACTGAAGCTTTCTTT. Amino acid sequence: CASSFPDRVNTEAFF.

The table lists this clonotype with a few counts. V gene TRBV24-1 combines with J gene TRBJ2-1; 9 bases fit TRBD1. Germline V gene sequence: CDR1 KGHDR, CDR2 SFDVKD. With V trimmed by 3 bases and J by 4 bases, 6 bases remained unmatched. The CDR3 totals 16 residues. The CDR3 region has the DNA TGTGCCACCAGTGATCCTCCGGGACAGGGTTACAATGAGCAGTTCTTC. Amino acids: CATSDPPGQGYNEQFF.

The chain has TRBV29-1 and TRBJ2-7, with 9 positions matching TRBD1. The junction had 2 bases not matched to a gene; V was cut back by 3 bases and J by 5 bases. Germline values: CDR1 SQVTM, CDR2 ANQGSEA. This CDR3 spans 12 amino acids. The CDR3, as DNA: TGCAGCGTTGATGACAGGGGGGACGAGCAGTACTTC. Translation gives CSVDDRGDEQYF.

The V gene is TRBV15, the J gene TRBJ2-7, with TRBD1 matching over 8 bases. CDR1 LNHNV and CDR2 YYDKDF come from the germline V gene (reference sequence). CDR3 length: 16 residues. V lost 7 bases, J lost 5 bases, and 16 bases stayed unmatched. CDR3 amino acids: CATNLGQGRTGNEQYF. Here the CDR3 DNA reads TGTGCCACCAACCTCGGACAGGGAAGAACTGGCAACGAGCAGTACTTC.

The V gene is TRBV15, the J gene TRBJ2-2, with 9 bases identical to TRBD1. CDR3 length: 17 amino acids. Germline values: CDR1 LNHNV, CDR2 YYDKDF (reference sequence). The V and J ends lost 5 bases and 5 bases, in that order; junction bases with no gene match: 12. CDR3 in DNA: TGTGCCACCAGCGGACGAACAGGGGGCCTAGTAACCGGGGAGCTGTTTTTT. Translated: CATSGRTGGLVTGELFF.

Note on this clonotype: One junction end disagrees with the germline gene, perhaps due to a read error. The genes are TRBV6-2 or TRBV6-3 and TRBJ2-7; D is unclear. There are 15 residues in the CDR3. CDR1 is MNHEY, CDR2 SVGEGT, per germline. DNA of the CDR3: TGTGCCAGCAGTTACTCGATGGGTTCCTCCTACGGGCAGTACTTC. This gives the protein CASSYSMGSSYGQYF.

The CDR3 nucleotides read TGTGCCAGCAGCTCCAGACAGGTCCAAGAGACCCAGTACTTC. This encodes CASSSRQVQETQYF. V is TRBV11-1 and J is TRBJ2-5; a possible D gene is TRBD1 (6 bases). CDR1 is SGHAT, CDR2 FQDESV, per germline (reference sequence). With 4 bases removed from V and 1 base from J, the gap between germline ends came to 10 bases. This CDR3 comprises 14 residues.

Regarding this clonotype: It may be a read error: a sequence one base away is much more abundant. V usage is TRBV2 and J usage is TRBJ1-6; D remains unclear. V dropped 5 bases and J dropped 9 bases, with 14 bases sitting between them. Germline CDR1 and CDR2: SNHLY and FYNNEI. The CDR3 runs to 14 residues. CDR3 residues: CASSIYKSSSPLHF. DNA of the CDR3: TGTGCCAGCAGTATCTACAAGTCGAGTTCACCCCTCCACTTT.

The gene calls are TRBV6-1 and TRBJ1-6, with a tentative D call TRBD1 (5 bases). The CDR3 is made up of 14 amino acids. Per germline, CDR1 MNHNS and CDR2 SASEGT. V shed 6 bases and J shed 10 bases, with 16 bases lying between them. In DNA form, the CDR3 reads TGTGCCAGCAGCCGACAGAATAGAGGCTCACCCCTCCACTTT. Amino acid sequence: CASSRQNRGSPLHF.

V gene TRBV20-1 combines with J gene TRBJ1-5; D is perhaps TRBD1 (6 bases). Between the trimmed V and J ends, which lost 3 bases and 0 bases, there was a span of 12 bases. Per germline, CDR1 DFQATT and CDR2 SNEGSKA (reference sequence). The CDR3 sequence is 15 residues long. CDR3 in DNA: TGCAGTGCTAGTAGGGGGGATTTTAGCAATCAGCCCCAGCATTTT. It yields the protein CSASRGDFSNQPQHF.

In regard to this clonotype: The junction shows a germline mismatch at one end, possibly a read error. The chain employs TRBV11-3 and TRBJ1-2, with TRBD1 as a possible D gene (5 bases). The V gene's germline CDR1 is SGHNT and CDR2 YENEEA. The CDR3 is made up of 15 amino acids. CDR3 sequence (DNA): TGTGCCAGCACCTTAGGGACCACTTCTAACTATGGCTACACCTTC. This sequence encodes CASTLGTTSNYGYTF.

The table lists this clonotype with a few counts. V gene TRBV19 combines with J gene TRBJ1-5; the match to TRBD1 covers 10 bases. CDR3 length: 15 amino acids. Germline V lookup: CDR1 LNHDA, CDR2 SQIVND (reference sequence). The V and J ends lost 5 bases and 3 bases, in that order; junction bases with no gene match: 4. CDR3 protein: CASSFGQGVNQPQHF. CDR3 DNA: TGTGCCAGTAGTTTCGGACAGGGGGTCAATCAGCCCCAGCATTTT.

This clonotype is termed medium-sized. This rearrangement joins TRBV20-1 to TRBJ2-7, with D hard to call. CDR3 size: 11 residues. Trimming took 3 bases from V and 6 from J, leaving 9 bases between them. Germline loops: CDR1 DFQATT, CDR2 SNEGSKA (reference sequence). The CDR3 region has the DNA TGCAGTGCTAGGGGCAAAGGCGAGCAGTACTTC. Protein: CSARGKGEQYF.